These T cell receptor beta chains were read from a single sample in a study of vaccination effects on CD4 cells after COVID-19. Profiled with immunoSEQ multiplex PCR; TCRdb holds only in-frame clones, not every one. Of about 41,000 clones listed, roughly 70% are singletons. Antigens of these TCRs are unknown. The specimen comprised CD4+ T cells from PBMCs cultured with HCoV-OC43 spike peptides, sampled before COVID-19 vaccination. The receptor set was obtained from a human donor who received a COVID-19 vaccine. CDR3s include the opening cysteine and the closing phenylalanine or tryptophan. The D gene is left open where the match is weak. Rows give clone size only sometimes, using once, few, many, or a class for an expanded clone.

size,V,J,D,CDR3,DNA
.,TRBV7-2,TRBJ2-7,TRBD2,CASSLVAGGPGEQYF,TGTGCCAGCAGCTTAGTAGCGGGAGGGCCTGGCGAGCAGTACTTC
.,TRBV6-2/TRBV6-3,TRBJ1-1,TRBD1,CASSWARDREGGTEAFF,TGTGCCAGCAGTTGGGCCCGGGACAGGGAGGGGGGCACTGAAGCTTTCTTT
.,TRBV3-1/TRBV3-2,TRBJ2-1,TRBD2,CASSQAGTSGYNEQFF,TGTGCCAGCAGCCAAGCCGGGACTAGTGGATACAATGAGCAGTTCTTC
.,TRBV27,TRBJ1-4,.,CASGRGAAYEKLFF,TGTGCCAGCGGCCGGGGAGCTGCTTATGAAAAACTGTTTTTT
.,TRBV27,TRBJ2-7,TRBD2,CASSTQAGVYEQYF,TGTGCCAGCAGCACCCAAGCGGGAGTCTACGAGCAGTACTTC
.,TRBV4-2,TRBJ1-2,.,CASSHLGGKGSSKAVYGYTF,TGTGCCAGCAGCCATCTAGGGGGAAAAGGTAGTTCGAAGGCAGTCTATGGCTACACCTTC
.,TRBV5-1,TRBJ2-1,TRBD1,CASSLGGQSHNEQFF,TGCGCCAGCAGCTTGGGGGGACAGTCCCACAATGAGCAGTTCTTC
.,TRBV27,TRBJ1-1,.,CASSLLGNTEAFF,TGTGCCAGCAGTTTATTGGGAAACACTGAAGCTTTCTTT
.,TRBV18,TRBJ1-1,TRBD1,CASSPPGQALAGEAFF,TGTGCCAGCTCACCACCGGGACAGGCCCTTGCGGGGGAAGCTTTCTTT
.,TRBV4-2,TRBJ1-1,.,CASSQSLIGTEAFF,TGTGCCAGCAGCCAAAGTCTAATTGGCACTGAAGCTTTCTTT
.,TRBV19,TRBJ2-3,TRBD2,CASSMGGSLQDTQYF,TGTGCCAGTAGTATGGGCGGGAGTCTTCAAGATACGCAGTATTTT
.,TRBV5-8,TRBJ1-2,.,CASSFRGPYGYTF,TGTGCCAGCAGCTTCAGGGGTCCCTATGGCTACACCTTC
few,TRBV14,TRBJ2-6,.,CASSTLTHSGANVLTF,TGTGCCAGCAGCACCTTGACCCACTCTGGGGCCAACGTCCTGACTTTC
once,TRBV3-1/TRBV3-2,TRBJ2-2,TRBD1,CASSHGQGGVGELFF,TGTGCCAGCAGCCACGGACAGGGGGGTGTAGGGGAGCTGTTTTTT
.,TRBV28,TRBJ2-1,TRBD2,CASSFGASGLRRHEQFF,TGTGCCAGCAGTTTTGGGGCTAGCGGGTTACGTCGGCATGAGCAGTTCTTC
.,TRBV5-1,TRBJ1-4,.,CASSLGQTNEKLFF,TGCGCCAGCAGCTTGGGGCAAACTAATGAAAAACTGTTTTTT
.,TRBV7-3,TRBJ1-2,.,CASSLYPSSVYGYTF,TGTGCCAGCAGCTTATACCCGAGCTCCGTCTATGGCTACACCTTC
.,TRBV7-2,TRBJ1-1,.,CASQKGLSGYTEAFF,TGTGCCAGTCAGAAGGGCCTTTCAGGGTACACTGAAGCTTTCTTT
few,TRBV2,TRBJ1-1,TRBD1,CASSSQGADTEAFF,TGTGCCAGCAGTAGTCAGGGGGCCGACACTGAAGCTTTCTTT
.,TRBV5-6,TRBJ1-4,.,CASSWRLSGNEKLFF,TGTGCCAGCAGCTGGAGGTTAAGCGGAAATGAAAAACTGTTTTTT
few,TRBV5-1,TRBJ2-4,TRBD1,CASSLEQGSQYF,TGCGCCAGCAGCTTGGAACAGGGGAGCCAGTACTTC
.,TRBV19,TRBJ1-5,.,CASRGSNQPQHF,TGTGCCAGTAGGGGTAGCAATCAGCCCCAGCATTTT
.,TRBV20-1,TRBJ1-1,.,CSASWPLMNTEAFF,TGCAGTGCTAGTTGGCCCCTCATGAACACTGAAGCTTTCTTT
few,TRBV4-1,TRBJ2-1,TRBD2,CASSQDPGTSNEQFF,TGCGCCAGCAGCCAAGATCCGGGGACTAGCAATGAGCAGTTCTTC
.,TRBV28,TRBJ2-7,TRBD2,CASGSFGGRSYEQYF,TGTGCCAGCGGTTCGTTTGGCGGGAGGTCCTACGAGCAGTACTTC
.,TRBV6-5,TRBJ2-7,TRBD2,CASSYSVSGGYEQYF,TGTGCCAGCAGTTACTCGGTTTCGGGAGGGTACGAGCAGTACTTC
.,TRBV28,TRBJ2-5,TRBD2,CASSLGPSGRQETQYF,TGTGCCAGCAGTTTGGGACCTAGCGGACGACAAGAGACCCAGTACTTC
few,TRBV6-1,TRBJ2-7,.,CASRRGQSYEQYF,TGTGCCAGCAGACGCGGACAGTCCTACGAGCAGTACTTC
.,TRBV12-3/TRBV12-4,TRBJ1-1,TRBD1,CASSFRQGAEAFF,TGTGCCAGCAGTTTTAGGCAGGGGGCTGAAGCTTTCTTT
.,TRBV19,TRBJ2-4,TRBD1,CASSTGTGNIQYF,TGTGCCAGTAGCACTGGGACAGGAAACATTCAGTACTTC
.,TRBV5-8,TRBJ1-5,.,CASSLPLWSNQPQHF,TGTGCCAGCAGCCTGCCCCTATGGAGCAATCAGCCCCAGCATTTT
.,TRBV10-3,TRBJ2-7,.,CAISESRQALYEQYF,TGTGCCATCAGTGAGTCGAGACAAGCCCTCTACGAGCAGTACTTC
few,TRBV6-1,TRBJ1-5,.,CASSEHLNQPQHF,TGTGCCAGCAGTGAACACCTGAATCAGCCCCAGCATTTT
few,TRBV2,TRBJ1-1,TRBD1,CASGQGESTEAFF,TGTGCCAGCGGCCAGGGGGAGAGCACTGAAGCTTTCTTT
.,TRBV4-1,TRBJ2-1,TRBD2,CASSQRTRELEQFF,TGCGCCAGCAGCCAACGGACTAGGGAACTTGAGCAGTTCTTC
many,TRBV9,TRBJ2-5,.,CASSVQPARGKETQYF,TGTGCCAGCAGCGTCCAACCGGCGAGAGGGAAAGAGACCCAGTACTTC
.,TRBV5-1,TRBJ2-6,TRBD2,CASSFPGGASSGANVLTF,TGCGCCAGCAGCTTTCCGGGAGGGGCCAGCTCTGGGGCCAACGTCCTGACTTTC
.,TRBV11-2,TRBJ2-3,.,CASSLFRGRGAVDTQYF,TGTGCCAGCAGCTTATTTCGGGGGCGCGGAGCGGTGGATACGCAGTATTTT
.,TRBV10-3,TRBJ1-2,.,CAISVGSMEGYTF,TGTGCCATCAGCGTGGGGAGTATGGAAGGCTACACCTTC
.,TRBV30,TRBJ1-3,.,CASGIFTGNTIYF,TGTGCCAGCGGGATCTTTACTGGAAACACCATATATTTT
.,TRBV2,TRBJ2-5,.,CASSEGGTQYF,TGTGCCAGCAGTGAAGGGGGGACCCAGTACTTC
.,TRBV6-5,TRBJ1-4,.,CASSPSVNRELFF,TGTGCCAGCAGCCCCTCGGTGAACCGGGAACTGTTTTTT